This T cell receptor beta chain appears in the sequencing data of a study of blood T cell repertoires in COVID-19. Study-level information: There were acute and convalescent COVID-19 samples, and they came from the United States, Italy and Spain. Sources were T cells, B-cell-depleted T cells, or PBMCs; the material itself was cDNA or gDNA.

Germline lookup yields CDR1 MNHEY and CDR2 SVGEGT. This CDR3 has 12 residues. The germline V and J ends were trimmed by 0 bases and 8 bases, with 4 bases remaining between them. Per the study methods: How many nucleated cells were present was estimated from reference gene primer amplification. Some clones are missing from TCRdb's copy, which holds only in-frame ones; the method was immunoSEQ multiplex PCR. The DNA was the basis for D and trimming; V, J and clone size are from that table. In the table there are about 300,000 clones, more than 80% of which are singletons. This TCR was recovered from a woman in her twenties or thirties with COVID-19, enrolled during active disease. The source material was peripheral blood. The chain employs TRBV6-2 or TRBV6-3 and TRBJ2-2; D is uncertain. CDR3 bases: TGTGCCAGCAGTTACTCAACTGGGGAGCTGTTTTTT. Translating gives CASSYSTGELFF.